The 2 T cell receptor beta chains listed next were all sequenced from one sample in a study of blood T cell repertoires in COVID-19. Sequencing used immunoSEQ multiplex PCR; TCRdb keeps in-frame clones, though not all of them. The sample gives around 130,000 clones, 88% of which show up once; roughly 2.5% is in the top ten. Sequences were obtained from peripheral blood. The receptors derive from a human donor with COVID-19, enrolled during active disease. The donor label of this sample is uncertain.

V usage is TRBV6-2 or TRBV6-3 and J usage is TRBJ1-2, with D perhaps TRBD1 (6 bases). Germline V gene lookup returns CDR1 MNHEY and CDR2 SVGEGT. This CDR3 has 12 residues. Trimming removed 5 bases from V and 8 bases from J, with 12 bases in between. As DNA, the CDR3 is TGTGCCAGCAGTCAGGACAGTAGGGGCTACACCTTC. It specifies CASSQDSRGYTF.

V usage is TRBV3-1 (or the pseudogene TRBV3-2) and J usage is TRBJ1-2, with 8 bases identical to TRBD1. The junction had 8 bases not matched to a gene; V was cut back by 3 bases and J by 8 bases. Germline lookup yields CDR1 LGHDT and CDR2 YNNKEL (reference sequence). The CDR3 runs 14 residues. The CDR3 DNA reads TGTGCCAGCAGCCAGCTCAACAGGGGGGTCGGCTACACCTTC. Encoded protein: CASSQLNRGVGYTF.